This TCR beta chain is from a study of blood T cell repertoires in COVID-19. For the study at large: Sites in the United States, Italy and Spain provided acute and convalescent COVID-19 samples. Sources were T cells, B-cell-depleted T cells, or PBMCs; the material itself was cDNA or gDNA.

Trimming stripped 6 bases from V and 0 bases from J, with 9 bases between. The CDR3 is made up of 14 amino acids. The V gene's germline CDR1 is SNHLY and CDR2 FYNNEI. Authors' methods: The authors estimated nucleated cell counts from reference gene primer amplification. Sequencing used immunoSEQ multiplex PCR; TCRdb keeps in-frame clones, though not all of them. The DNA gave D and trimming, while V, J and clone size come from that table. This sample has 250,000 to 300,000 clones, with around 90% found just once. What was sequenced was peripheral blood. The TCR sequence derives from a man aged 45-60 years with acute or convalescent COVID-19. V and J are TRBV2 and TRBJ1-5; D not resolved. CDR3 loop: CASRVQNSNQPQHF. The CDR3 DNA is TGTGCCAGCAGGGTACAGAATAGCAATCAGCCCCAGCATTTT.